Following are 14 T cell receptor beta chains from one sample sequenced in a study of blood T cell repertoires in COVID-19. Repertoires were generated with immunoSEQ multiplex PCR, while TCRdb's copy carries only in-frame clones and drops some. The sample records about 260,000 clones, nearly 90% being singletons. Sequencing input: peripheral blood. Source of these receptors: a human donor in a cohort sampled during active COVID-19.

The chain recombines TRBV5-1 with TRBJ2-7; D may be TRBD2 (6 bases). The CDR3 runs to 14 residues. Trimming stripped 2 bases from V and 2 bases from J, with 11 bases between. Germline V gene data show CDR1 as SGHRS and CDR2 as YFSETQ. CDR3 bases: TGCGCCAGCAGCTTTAGGGAGGTTACCTACGAGCAGTACTTC. Its protein is CASSFREVTYEQYF.

The CDR3: CASSLEDSGRENEQFF. The CDR3 nucleotides are TGTGCCAGCAGTTTGGAGGATAGCGGGAGGGAGAATGAGCAGTTCTTC. The J gene is TRBJ2-1, the V gene TRBV28; 11 bases match TRBD2. CDR3 size: 16 residues. Germline values: CDR1 MDHEN, CDR2 SYDVKM. Trimming cost V 3 bases and J 7 bases; bases outside gene matches: 8.

J is TRBJ1-1 and V is TRBV6-6, with D perhaps matching TRBD1 (5 bases). V dropped 4 bases and J dropped 3 bases, with 12 bases sitting between them. Germline CDR1 MNHNY, CDR2 SVGAGI (reference sequence). The CDR3 runs 14 residues. CDR3 region: CASSWEGIDTEAFF. CDR3 sequence (DNA): TGTGCCAGCAGTTGGGAGGGGATCGACACTGAAGCTTTCTTT.

The V call is TRBV25-1, the J call TRBJ2-1; D gene ambiguous. This CDR3 is 13 amino acids long. Germline V lookup: CDR1 MGHDK, CDR2 SYGVNS. Trimming removed 6 bases at V and 5 bases at J, with 11 bases between. Written as DNA, the CDR3 is TGTGCCAGCAGCCAGGCAGATGACAATGAGCAGTTCTTC. Residues: CASSQADDNEQFF.

J is TRBJ2-7 and V is TRBV11-1; perhaps TRBD1 as D (5 bases). CDR1 and CDR2 from the germline V gene are SGHAT and FQDESV (reference sequence). This CDR3 is built from 14 residues. Trimming left V 2 bases short and J 6 bases short, with 14 bases between. CDR3 region: CASSLQAGNGEQYF. The CDR3 nucleotides are TGTGCCAGCAGCTTACAGGCAGGGAATGGCGAGCAGTACTTC.

This clone appeared once. CDR3 in amino acids: CASSESGSSYNEQFF. CDR3 sequence (DNA): TGTGCCAGCAGTGAAAGCGGGAGCTCCTACAATGAGCAGTTCTTC. This chain joins TRBV2 and TRBJ2-1; TRBD2 matches at 8 bases. The CDR3 totals 15 residues. The V gene end was trimmed by 2 bases and the J gene end by 0 bases; junction bases not matched to a gene: 0. CDR1 SNHLY and CDR2 FYNNEI come from the germline V gene.

The chain couples TRBV6-2 or TRBV6-3 to TRBJ2-6, with 8 bases lining up with TRBD1. The germline V gene has CDR1 MNHEY and CDR2 SVGEGT. This CDR3 spans 18 amino acids. V shed 4 bases, J shed 0 bases, and the junction held 8 bases outside the gene matches. Here the CDR3 reads CASSSLDRGPSGANVLTF. In DNA form, the CDR3 reads TGTGCCAGCAGTTCTCTAGACAGGGGACCCTCTGGGGCCAACGTCCTGACTTTC.

This chain uses TRBV27 with TRBJ2-1; 9 positions agree with TRBD2. Trimming removed 5 bases from V and 7 bases from J; junction bases left unmatched: 9. This CDR3 contains 15 residues. Germline V lookup: CDR1 MNHEY, CDR2 SMNVEV (reference sequence). The CDR3 here is CASSGRLAAPNEQFF. The CDR3 DNA reads TGTGCCAGCAGTGGGCGACTAGCGGCCCCGAATGAGCAGTTCTTC.

The chain has TRBV9 and TRBJ2-5, with D possibly matching TRBD1 (5 bases). V lost 0 bases and J lost 1, with 10 bases in between. This CDR3 spans 15 amino acids. Germline assignment: CDR1 SGDLS and CDR2 YYNGEE. CDR3 bases: TGTGCCAGCAGCGTAGCTGGGGCTATCCAAGAGACCCAGTACTTC. Its translation is CASSVAGAIQETQYF.

The V gene is TRBV19, the J gene TRBJ1-2; 7 bases map to TRBD1. The CDR3 extends over 14 amino acids. CDR1 and CDR2 (germline): LNHDA, SQIVND (reference sequence). Trimming took 5 bases from V and 3 from J; bases not matched to a gene: 6. The CDR3, as DNA: TGTGCCAGTAGTGCGCAAACAGGGGACTATGGCTACACCTTC. Translation: CASSAQTGDYGYTF.

The rearrangement joins TRBV5-4 to TRBJ2-1, with 7 nucleotides matching TRBD1. Per the germline V gene, CDR1 is SGHNT and CDR2 is YYREEE (reference sequence). The CDR3 runs to 15 residues. Trimming took 3 bases from V and 4 from J; bases not matched to a gene: 7. CDR3 residues: CASSSSTGTYNEQFF. CDR3 nucleotide sequence: TGTGCCAGCAGCTCTTCGACAGGGACGTACAATGAGCAGTTCTTC.

This clone showed up just once. V and J are TRBV15 and TRBJ2-1, with D perhaps TRBD2 (5 bases). The CDR3 is made up of 17 amino acids. V lost 0 bases to trimming and J lost 2 bases, with 14 bases between them. The germline V gene encodes CDR1 LNHNV and CDR2 YYDKDF (reference sequence). The CDR3 nucleotides are TGTGCCACCAGCAGAGAATCTGGACTCTCCCCCTACAATGAGCAGTTCTTC. It encodes CATSRESGLSPYNEQFF.

This chain uses TRBV5-5 with TRBJ1-1, with 7 bases lining up with TRBD1. The CDR3 spans 14 residues. Per germline, CDR1 SGHKS and CDR2 YYEKEE (reference sequence). V dropped 4 bases and J dropped 7; count of bases not matched to a gene: 10. CDR3 coding DNA: TGTGCCAGCAGCACCAGACAGGGTACGGGTGAAGCTTTCTTT. Amino acid sequence: CASSTRQGTGEAFF.

V gene TRBV7-2 combines with J gene TRBJ2-7; 7 nucleotides match TRBD1. With V trimmed by 3 bases and J by 3 bases, 5 bases remained unmatched. This CDR3 has 14 amino acids. Per germline, CDR1 SGHTA and CDR2 FQGNSA. CDR3: CASSFFQGDYEQYF. The CDR3 nucleotides are TGTGCCAGCAGCTTTTTCCAGGGGGACTACGAGCAGTACTTC.